A single sample gave rise to the 30 T cell receptor beta chains below, sequenced in a study of blood T cell repertoires in COVID-19. Assay used: immunoSEQ multiplex PCR; TCRdb lists only in-frame clones, some missing. The data show approximately 380,000 clones, with about nine tenths seen just once and about 0.83% held by the top ten. The specimen was PBMCs or T cells enriched from blood (not recorded which). These receptors were taken from a woman aged 40 to 50 who had been exposed to COVID-19.

This chain connects TRBV9 to TRBJ1-5, with D possibly TRBD1 on 6 matching bases. From germline, CDR1 is SGDLS and CDR2 YYNGEE. V dropped 2 bases and J dropped 7 bases, with 13 bases sitting between them. This CDR3 has 14 residues. CDR3 DNA sequence: TGTGCCAGCAGCGTCGAAGGGGGTGGGCAGCCCCAGCATTTT. This codes for CASSVEGGGQPQHF.

Only one count was recorded for this clone. V and J are TRBV20-1 and TRBJ2-3; TRBD2 matches 10 bases. Per the germline V gene, CDR1 is DFQATT and CDR2 is SNEGSKA (reference sequence). This CDR3 region has 15 residues. The trim removed 3 bases at V and 4 bases at J, leaving 7 bases unmatched. The CDR3 region is CSASELAGAADTQYF. Here the CDR3 DNA reads TGCAGTGCTAGTGAGCTAGCGGGAGCCGCAGATACGCAGTATTTT.

The chain employs TRBV9 and TRBJ1-3; possible D gene TRBD1, 6 bases. Germline lookup yields CDR1 SGDLS and CDR2 YYNGEE. Trimming pared 1 base from V and 0 bases from J, leaving 11 bases between. The CDR3 extends over 16 amino acids. The CDR3 coding sequence is TGTGCCAGCAGCGTATTGGGGGGGCACTCTGGAAACACCATATATTTT. It encodes CASSVLGGHSGNTIYF.

V gene TRBV15 combines with J gene TRBJ1-3, with D uncertain. With 5 bases removed from V and 3 bases from J, the gap between germline ends came to 5 bases. The CDR3 is 12 residues long. From germline, CDR1 is LNHNV and CDR2 YYDKDF (reference sequence). The DNA of the CDR3 is TGTGCCACCAGCGCAGATGGAAACACCATATATTTT. Translating it yields CATSADGNTIYF.

The genes are TRBV30 and TRBJ1-2; D gene unclear. The V end was cut by 3 bases, the J end by 0 bases, with 8 bases between. CDR1 GTSNPN and CDR2 SVGIG come from the germline V gene (reference sequence). CDR3 length equals 13 residues. CDR3 in amino acids: CAWSRQANYGYTF. DNA for the CDR3: TGTGCCTGGAGCCGACAAGCTAACTATGGCTACACCTTC.

Here the CDR3 reads CATSSLNSAYSNQPQHF. The CDR3 DNA reads TGTGCCACCAGCAGTTTAAACAGTGCCTATAGCAATCAGCCCCAGCATTTT. The V call is TRBV15, the J call TRBJ1-5; D gene uncertain. V shed 3 bases and J shed 0 bases, with 15 bases lying between them. This CDR3 comprises 17 residues. Germline CDR1 and CDR2: LNHNV and YYDKDF (reference sequence).

The J gene is TRBJ2-3, the V gene TRBV5-6; perhaps TRBD1 as D (6 bases). CDR3 length: 14 residues. Trimming took off 5 bases at V and 4 bases at J, with 14 bases between the two ends. CDR1 is SGHDT and CDR2 is YYEEEE in the germline V gene. CDR3 in amino acids: CASSRGHWADTQYF. CDR3 nucleotides: TGTGCCAGCAGTAGGGGACACTGGGCAGATACGCAGTATTTT.

This clone has just one count. This chain joins TRBV6-5 and TRBJ2-5; D gene unclear. Trimming pared 2 bases from V and 5 bases from J, leaving 9 bases between. The germline V gene has CDR1 MNHEY and CDR2 SVGAGI. The CDR3 is made up of 13 amino acids. In DNA, the CDR3 is TGTGCCAGCAGTTACCCCCAGGCGGAGACCCAGTACTTC. Protein: CASSYPQAETQYF.

The chain carries TRBV7-9 and TRBJ1-6; 7 bases align to TRBD1. This CDR3 spans 15 amino acids. Germline loops: CDR1 SEHNR, CDR2 FQNEAQ (reference sequence). The V segment lost 0 bases and the J segment 5 bases; nucleotides outside the gene matches: 1. The CDR3, as DNA: TGTGCCAGCAGCTTAGCGGGACAGAATAATTCACCCCTCCACTTT. Amino acid sequence: CASSLAGQNNSPLHF.

The chain combines TRBV5-8 with TRBJ1-5, with 8 bases identical to TRBD1. This CDR3 has 15 residues. Trimming removed 5 bases from V and 2 bases from J; junction bases left unmatched: 6. Germline V lookup: CDR1 SGHTS, CDR2 YDEGEE. CDR3 nucleotide sequence: TGTGCCAGCAGTGGACAGGGTGTACGCAATCAGCCCCAGCATTTT. Its protein product is CASSGQGVRNQPQHF.

The V gene is TRBV7-2, the J gene TRBJ1-5, with D possibly TRBD1 on 5 matching bases. The germline V gene encodes CDR1 SGHTA and CDR2 FQGNSA. Trimming took off 7 bases at V and 4 bases at J, with 11 bases between the two ends. The CDR3 totals 13 residues. In DNA form, the CDR3 reads TGTGCCAGCACCATTGGGGGGAATCAGCCCCAGCATTTT. Protein: CASTIGGNQPQHF.

The chain joins TRBV29-1 to TRBJ2-5; possibly TRBD1 for D (6 bases). The CDR3 has 16 residues. V shed 2 bases and J shed 3 bases, with 19 bases lying between them. The V gene's germline CDR1 is SQVTM and CDR2 ANQGSEA. The CDR3 loop reads CSVELGAPRKKETQYF. The DNA for the CDR3 is TGCAGCGTTGAACTGGGGGCGCCCAGGAAAAAAGAGACCCAGTACTTC.

The J gene is TRBJ1-1, the V gene TRBV27, with a tentative D call TRBD1 (6 bases). The ends were cut back, 2 bases at V and 6 bases at J, with 7 bases in the middle. CDR1 and CDR2 from the germline V gene are MNHEY and SMNVEV (reference sequence). This CDR3 region has 12 residues. CDR3 loop: CASSLGGAEAFF. The DNA of the CDR3 is TGTGCCAGCAGTTTAGGGGGCGCTGAAGCTTTCTTT.

The J gene is TRBJ1-5, the V gene TRBV30; D possibly corresponds to TRBD1 (5 bases). V lost 0 bases to trimming and J lost 7 bases, with 13 bases between them. Germline CDR1 reads GTSNPN; CDR2 reads SVGIG (reference sequence). CDR3 length: 14 residues. The CDR3 loop reads CAWSVMGLLQPQHF. For the CDR3, the DNA is TGTGCCTGGAGTGTTATGGGGCTATTACAGCCCCAGCATTTT.

The rearrangement uses TRBV19 and TRBJ2-7; the D gene is possibly TRBD2 (5 bases). Trimming shortened V by 4 bases and J by 3 bases, and 13 bases separated the two germline ends. This CDR3 region has 14 residues. CDR1 is LNHDA, CDR2 SQIVND, per germline (reference sequence). CDR3 bases: TGTGCCAGTAGTAGGACCGGGAAGAGCTACGAGCAGTACTTC. Translating gives CASSRTGKSYEQYF.

This chain links TRBV5-4 with TRBJ2-3, with D maybe TRBD2 (7 bases). V was pared by 0 bases and J by 0 bases, with 11 bases between. Germline assignment: CDR1 SGHNT and CDR2 YYREEE (reference sequence). This CDR3 region has 16 residues. The CDR3 coding sequence is TGTGCCAGCAGCTTGGGGGCGGGGGCCAGCACAGATACGCAGTATTTT. Translating gives CASSLGAGASTDTQYF.

The chain has TRBV6-2 or TRBV6-3 and TRBJ2-1; weak D call: TRBD2 (6 bases). V lost 5 bases to trimming and J lost 4 bases, with 21 bases between them. The CDR3 sequence is 17 residues long. Germline lookup yields CDR1 MNHEY and CDR2 SVGEGT. The CDR3 DNA follows: TGTGCCAGCAGTCCGTACAGACCGGGAGAATCTTACAATGAGCAGTTCTTC. It encodes CASSPYRPGESYNEQFF.

This rearrangement joins TRBV2 to TRBJ1-5; 8 nucleotides align to TRBD1. This CDR3 has 16 amino acids. J was trimmed by 3 bases and V by 5 bases; bases with no gene match: 9. Germline CDR1 reads SNHLY; CDR2 reads FYNNEI. CDR3 loop: CASSKRTGPYNQPQHF. The DNA for the CDR3 is TGTGCCAGCAGTAAAAGGACAGGGCCGTACAATCAGCCCCAGCATTTT.

The rearrangement uses TRBV5-6 and TRBJ2-5, with D possibly being TRBD2 (8 bases). Trimming stripped 5 bases from V and 7 bases from J, with 18 bases between. The CDR3 sequence is 14 residues long. The germline V gene encodes CDR1 SGHDT and CDR2 YYEEEE. The CDR3 reads CASSSSREGATQYF. CDR3 in DNA: TGTGCCAGCAGTTCGTCCCGGGAGGGGGCGACCCAGTACTTC.

This clone was detected once. This rearrangement joins TRBV5-1 to TRBJ1-1; the match to TRBD1 covers 8 bases. Germline lookup yields CDR1 SGHRS and CDR2 YFSETQ. With V trimmed by 4 bases and J by 1 base, 3 bases remained unmatched. This CDR3 contains 14 residues. CDR3 bases: TGCGCCAGCAGCCCGACAGGGGAGAACACTGAAGCTTTCTTT. Translation gives CASSPTGENTEAFF. The entire variable domain, with the rest obtained from reference TRBV5-1 and TRBJ1-1, is as follows: KAGVTQTPRYLIKTRGQQVTLSCSPISGHRSVSWYQQTPGQGLQFLFEYFSETQRNKGNFPGRFSGRQFSNSRSEMNVSTLELGDSALYLCASSPTGENTEAFFGQGTRLTVV.

Here the CDR3 DNA reads TGTGCCAGCACCCCCCGGGGGTCTGGAAACACCATATATTTT. It codes for CASTPRGSGNTIYF. The chain couples TRBV2 to TRBJ1-3; the D gene is possibly TRBD1 (5 bases). Germline CDR1 and CDR2: SNHLY and FYNNEI. The V end lost 7 bases, the J end lost 1 base, and 11 bases lay between the germline ends. The CDR3 contains 14 residues.

The J gene is TRBJ2-7, the V gene TRBV5-1, with 10 positions matching TRBD1. Germline V CDR1 and CDR2: SGHRS, YFSETQ. The ends lost 0 bases at V and 4 bases at J; junction bases unmatched: 7. There are 16 residues in the CDR3. The CDR3 region has the DNA TGCGCCAGCAGCTTGGTGGGGACAGGGGACCTATACGAGCAGTACTTC. Amino acids: CASSLVGTGDLYEQYF.

The chain recombines TRBV7-6 with TRBJ2-3, with 10 bases lining up with TRBD2. This CDR3 contains 16 residues. Trimming took 1 base from V and 5 from J; bases not matched to a gene: 6. CDR1 and CDR2 from the germline V gene are SGHVS and FNYEAQ. CDR3 residues: CASSLGSGGARDTQYF. In nucleotides, the CDR3 is TGTGCCAGCAGCTTAGGAAGCGGGGGGGCCAGAGATACGCAGTATTTT.

The V call is TRBV12-5, the J call TRBJ2-2, with 7 bases matching TRBD2. Per the germline V gene, CDR1 is LGHNT and CDR2 is FRNRAP. V shed 3 bases, J shed 8 bases, and the junction held 3 bases outside the gene matches. There are 13 residues in the CDR3. CDR3 residues: CASGFFSGGELFF. In DNA form, the CDR3 reads TGTGCTAGTGGTTTCTTTAGCGGGGGGGAGCTGTTTTTT.

The CDR3 loop is CASSQDWGVDEAFF. The DNA of the CDR3 is TGCGCCAGCAGCCAAGATTGGGGGGTGGATGAAGCTTTCTTT. The genes are TRBV4-1 and TRBJ1-1; a possible D gene is TRBD1 (5 bases). Germline-derived CDR1 and CDR2 are MGHRA and YSYEKL. This CDR3 is built from 14 residues. The V gene lost 0 bases and the J gene lost 7 bases, with 12 bases spanning the gap.

The chain combines TRBV7-9 with TRBJ1-1; D is uncertain. Germline CDR1 is SEHNR and CDR2 is FQNEAQ (reference sequence). Deletions cut 1 base from V and 8 bases from J, with 8 bases between. The CDR3 has 12 residues. As DNA, the CDR3 is TGTGCCAGCAGCTTAGTCCGCGAGGAAGCTTTCTTT. This encodes CASSLVREEAFF.

The chain combines TRBV5-8 with TRBJ2-3; the match to TRBD1 covers 9 bases. This CDR3 has 18 amino acids. Trimming at V came to 0 bases and at J to 0 bases, leaving 8 bases not matched to a gene. Germline V CDR1 and CDR2: SGHTS, YDEGEE. CDR3 amino acids: CASSLALTGTGSTDTQYF. For the CDR3, the DNA is TGTGCCAGCAGCTTGGCCCTCACCGGGACAGGGAGCACAGATACGCAGTATTTT. The variable domain in full, completed from reference TRBV5-8 and TRBJ2-3, reads EAGVTQSPTHLIKTRGQQATLRCSPISGHTSVYWYQQALGLGLQFLLWYDEGEERNRGNFPPRFSGRQFPNYSSELNVNALELEDSALYLCASSLALTGTGSTDTQYFGPGTRLTVL.

This clone appeared a single time. The chain uses TRBV12-5 and TRBJ2-6, with TRBD1 identical over 9 bases. The CDR3 extends over 15 amino acids. With 4 bases clipped from V and 2 bases from J, the junction kept 0 bases outside the gene matches. Germline CDR1 is LGHNT and CDR2 is FRNRAP. The CDR3 nucleotides read TGTGCTAGTGGTTGGACAGGGGCTGGGGCCAACGTCCTGACTTTC. Translated: CASGWTGAGANVLTF.

This clone was seen a single time. This chain joins TRBV7-9 and TRBJ1-2; 8 nucleotides agree with TRBD1. The length of the CDR3 is 15 residues. J lost 1 base, V lost 1 base, and 2 bases had no gene match. Per the germline V gene, CDR1 is SEHNR and CDR2 is FQNEAQ (reference sequence). The CDR3 nucleotides read TGTGCCAGCAGCTTAGGACAGGGGAATAACTATGGCTACACCTTC. It translates to CASSLGQGNNYGYTF.

The J gene is TRBJ1-2, the V gene TRBV3-1 (or the pseudogene TRBV3-2); 10 nucleotides match TRBD1. The ends lost 4 bases at V and 6 bases at J; junction bases unmatched: 14. Germline V gene data show CDR1 as LGHDT and CDR2 as YNNKEL (reference sequence). This CDR3 has 17 amino acids. CDR3 region: CASSRGQGRQSKDGYTF. Here the CDR3 DNA reads TGTGCCAGCAGCCGGGGACAGGGGAGGCAGTCAAAGGATGGCTACACCTTC.